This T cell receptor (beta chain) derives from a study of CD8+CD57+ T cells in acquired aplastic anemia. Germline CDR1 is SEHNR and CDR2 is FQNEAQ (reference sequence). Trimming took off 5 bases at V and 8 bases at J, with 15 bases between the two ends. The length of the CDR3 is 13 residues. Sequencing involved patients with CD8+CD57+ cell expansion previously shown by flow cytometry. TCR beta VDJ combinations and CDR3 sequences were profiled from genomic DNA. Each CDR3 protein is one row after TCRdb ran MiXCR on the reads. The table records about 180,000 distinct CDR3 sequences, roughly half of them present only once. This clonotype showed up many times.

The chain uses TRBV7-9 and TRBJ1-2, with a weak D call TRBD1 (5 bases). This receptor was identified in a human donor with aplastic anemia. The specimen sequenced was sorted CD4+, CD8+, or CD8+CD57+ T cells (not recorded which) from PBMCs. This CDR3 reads CASSPGTWEGYTF. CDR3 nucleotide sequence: TGTGCCAGCAGCCCCGGGACGTGGGAAGGCTACACCTTC.